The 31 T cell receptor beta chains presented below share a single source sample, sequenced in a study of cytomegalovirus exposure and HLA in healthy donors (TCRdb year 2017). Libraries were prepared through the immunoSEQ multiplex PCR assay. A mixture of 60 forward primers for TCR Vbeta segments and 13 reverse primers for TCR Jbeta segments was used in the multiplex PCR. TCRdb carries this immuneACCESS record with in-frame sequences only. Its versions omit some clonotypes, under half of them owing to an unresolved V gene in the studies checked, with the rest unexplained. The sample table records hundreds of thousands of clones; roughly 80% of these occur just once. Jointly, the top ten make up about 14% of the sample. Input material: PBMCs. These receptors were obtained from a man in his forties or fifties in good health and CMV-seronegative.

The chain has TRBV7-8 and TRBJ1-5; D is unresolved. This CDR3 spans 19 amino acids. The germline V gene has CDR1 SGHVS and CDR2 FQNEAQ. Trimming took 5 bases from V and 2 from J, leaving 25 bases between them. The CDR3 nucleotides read TGTGCCAGCAGCCACCCAAATGAGACAACACGCTGGGGCAATCAGCCCCAGCATTTT. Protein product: CASSHPNETTRWGNQPQHF.

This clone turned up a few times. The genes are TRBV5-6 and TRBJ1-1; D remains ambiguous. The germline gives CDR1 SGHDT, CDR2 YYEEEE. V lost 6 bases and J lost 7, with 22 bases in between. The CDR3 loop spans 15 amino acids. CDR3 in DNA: TGTGCCAGCACCGAGGAGGGCAGGTTGAAAGATGAAGCTTTCTTT. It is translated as CASTEEGRLKDEAFF.

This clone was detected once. The CDR3 region is CASSEISSGATDTQYF. The CDR3 coding sequence is TGCGCCAGCAGTGAAATATCTAGCGGGGCCACAGATACGCAGTATTTT. The chain uses TRBV10-2 and TRBJ2-3, with 9 bases lining up with TRBD2. Trimming cost V 3 bases and J 2 bases; bases outside gene matches: 6. This CDR3 has 16 amino acids. Looked up from germline, CDR1 is WSHSY and CDR2 is SAAADI.

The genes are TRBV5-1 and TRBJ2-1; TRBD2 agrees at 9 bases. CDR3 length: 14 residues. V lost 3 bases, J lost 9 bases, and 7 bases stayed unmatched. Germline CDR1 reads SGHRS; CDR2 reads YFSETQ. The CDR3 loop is CASSWGLAPLEQFF. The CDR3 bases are TGCGCCAGCAGCTGGGGACTAGCCCCACTTGAGCAGTTCTTC.

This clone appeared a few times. CDR3 sequence: CAISAVAGGPNEQFF. The CDR3 DNA sequence: TGTGCCATCAGTGCGGTAGCGGGGGGGCCCAATGAGCAGTTCTTC. The rearrangement links TRBV10-3 to TRBJ2-1, with 11 bases identical to TRBD2. The CDR3 consists of 15 residues. Germline V gene data show CDR1 as ENHRY and CDR2 as SYGVKD. V shed 4 bases, J shed 6 bases, and the junction held 5 bases outside the gene matches.

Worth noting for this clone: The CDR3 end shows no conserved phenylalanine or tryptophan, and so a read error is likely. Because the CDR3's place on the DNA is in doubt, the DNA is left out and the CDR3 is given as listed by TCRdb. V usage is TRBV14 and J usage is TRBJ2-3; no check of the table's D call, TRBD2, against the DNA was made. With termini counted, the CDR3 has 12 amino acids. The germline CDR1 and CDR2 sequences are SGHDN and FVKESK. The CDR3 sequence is CASSLQAGGSIG.

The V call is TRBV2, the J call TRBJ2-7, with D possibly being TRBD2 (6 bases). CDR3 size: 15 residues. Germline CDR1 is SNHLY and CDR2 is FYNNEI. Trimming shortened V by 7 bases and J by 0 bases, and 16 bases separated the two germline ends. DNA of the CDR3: TGTGCCAGCACCGAGGGCGGGATAGACTCCTACGAGCAGTACTTC. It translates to CASTEGGIDSYEQYF.

The CDR3 is CASALRLAGYEQYF. The CDR3 nucleotides read TGTGCCAGCGCATTGAGACTAGCGGGCTACGAGCAGTACTTC. V usage is TRBV27 and J usage is TRBJ2-7, with TRBD2 identical over 10 bases. Germline-derived CDR1 and CDR2 are MNHEY and SMNVEV (reference sequence). This CDR3 region has 14 residues. Trimming took 8 bases from V and 3 from J; bases not matched to a gene: 7.

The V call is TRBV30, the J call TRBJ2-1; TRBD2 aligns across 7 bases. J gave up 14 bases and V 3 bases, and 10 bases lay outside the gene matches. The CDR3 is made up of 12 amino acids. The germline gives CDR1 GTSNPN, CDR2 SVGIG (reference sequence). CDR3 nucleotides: TGTGCCTGGAGCGGTGGGAGGGCCATCGAGTTCTTC. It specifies CAWSGGRAIEFF.

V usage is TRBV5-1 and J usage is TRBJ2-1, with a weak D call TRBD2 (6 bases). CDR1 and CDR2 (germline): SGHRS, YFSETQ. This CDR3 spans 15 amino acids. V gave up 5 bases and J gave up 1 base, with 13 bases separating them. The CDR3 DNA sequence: TGCGCCAGCAGTAGGAGCGGGCCGTCCTACAATGAGCAGTTCTTC. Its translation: CASSRSGPSYNEQFF.

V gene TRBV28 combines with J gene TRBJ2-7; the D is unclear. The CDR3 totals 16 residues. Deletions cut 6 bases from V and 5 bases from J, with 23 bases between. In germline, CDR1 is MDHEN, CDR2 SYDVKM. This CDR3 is CASRPEHTGSMNEQYF. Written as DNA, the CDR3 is TGTGCCAGCAGACCCGAACACACGGGTTCAATGAACGAGCAGTACTTC.

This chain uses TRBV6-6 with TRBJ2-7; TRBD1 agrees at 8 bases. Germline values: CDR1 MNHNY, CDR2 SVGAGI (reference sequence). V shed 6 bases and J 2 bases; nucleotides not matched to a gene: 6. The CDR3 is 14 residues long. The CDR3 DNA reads TGTGCCAGCAGGCCAGGGGGCAGCGCCTACGAGCAGTACTTC. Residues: CASRPGGSAYEQYF.

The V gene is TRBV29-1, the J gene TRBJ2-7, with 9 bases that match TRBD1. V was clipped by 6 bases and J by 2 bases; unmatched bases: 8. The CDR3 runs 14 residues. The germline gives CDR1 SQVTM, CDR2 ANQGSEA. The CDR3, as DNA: TGCAGCGTCTCACCCCGGGACAGGGCCTACGAGCAGTACTTC. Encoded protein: CSVSPRDRAYEQYF.

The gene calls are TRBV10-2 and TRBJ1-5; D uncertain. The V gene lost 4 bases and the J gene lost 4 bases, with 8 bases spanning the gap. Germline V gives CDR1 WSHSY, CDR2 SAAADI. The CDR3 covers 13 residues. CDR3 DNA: TGCGCCAGCAGTGTTTGGGAGAATCAGCCCCAGCATTTT. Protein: CASSVWENQPQHF.

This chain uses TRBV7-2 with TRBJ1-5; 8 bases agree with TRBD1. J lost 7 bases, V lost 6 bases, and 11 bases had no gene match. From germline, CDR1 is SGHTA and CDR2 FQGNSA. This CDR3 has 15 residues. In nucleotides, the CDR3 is TGTGCCAGCAGAGCCGGACAGGGCGTAGGCCAGCCCCAGCATTTT. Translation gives CASRAGQGVGQPQHF.

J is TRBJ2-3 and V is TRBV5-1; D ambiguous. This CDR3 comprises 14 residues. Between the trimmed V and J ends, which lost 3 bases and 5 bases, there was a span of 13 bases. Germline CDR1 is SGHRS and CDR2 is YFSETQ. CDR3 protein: CASSWSDPGDTQYF. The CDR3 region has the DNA TGCGCCAGCAGCTGGTCCGACCCGGGAGATACGCAGTATTTT.

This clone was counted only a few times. In DNA form, the CDR3 reads TGTGCCAGCAGCGACCGACAGGGAAGCACTGAAGCTTTCTTT. Translated, it gives CASSDRQGSTEAFF. The chain uses TRBV7-3 and TRBJ1-1; TRBD1 matches 7 bases. Germline CDR1 reads SGHTA; CDR2 reads FQGTGA. V was clipped by 5 bases and J by 4 bases; unmatched bases: 7. CDR3 size: 14 residues. The full variable domain, rest sourced from reference TRBV7-3 and TRBJ1-1, is GAGVSQTPSNKVTEKGKYVELRCDPISGHTALYWYRQSLGQGPEFLIYFQGTGAADDSGLPNDRFFAVRPEGSVSTLKIQRTERGDSAVYLCASSDRQGSTEAFFGQGTRLTVV.

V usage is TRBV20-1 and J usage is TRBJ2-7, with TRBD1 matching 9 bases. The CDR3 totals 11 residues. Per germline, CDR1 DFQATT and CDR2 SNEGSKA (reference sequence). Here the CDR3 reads CRMDRGGEQYF. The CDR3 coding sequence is TGCAGGATGGACAGGGGAGGAGAGCAGTACTTC.

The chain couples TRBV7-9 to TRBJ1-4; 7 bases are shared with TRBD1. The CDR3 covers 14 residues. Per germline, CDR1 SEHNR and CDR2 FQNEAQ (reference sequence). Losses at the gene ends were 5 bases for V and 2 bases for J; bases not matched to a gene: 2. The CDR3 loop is CASSPQGTNEKLFF. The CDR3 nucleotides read TGTGCCAGCAGCCCACAGGGGACTAATGAAAAACTGTTTTTT.

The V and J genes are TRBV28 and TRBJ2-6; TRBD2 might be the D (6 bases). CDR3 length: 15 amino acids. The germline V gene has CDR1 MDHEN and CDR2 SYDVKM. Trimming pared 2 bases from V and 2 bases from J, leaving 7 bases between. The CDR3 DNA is TGTGCCAGCAGTTTAACGGGGGCTGGGGCCAACGTCCTGACTTTC. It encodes CASSLTGAGANVLTF.

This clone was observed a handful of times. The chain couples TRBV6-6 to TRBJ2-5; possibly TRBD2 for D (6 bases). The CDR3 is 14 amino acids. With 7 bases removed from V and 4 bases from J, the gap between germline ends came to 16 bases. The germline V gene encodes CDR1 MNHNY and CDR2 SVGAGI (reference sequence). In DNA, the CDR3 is TGTGCCAGCAAACCCACGGGCGGGGTAGAGACCCAGTACTTC. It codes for CASKPTGGVETQYF.

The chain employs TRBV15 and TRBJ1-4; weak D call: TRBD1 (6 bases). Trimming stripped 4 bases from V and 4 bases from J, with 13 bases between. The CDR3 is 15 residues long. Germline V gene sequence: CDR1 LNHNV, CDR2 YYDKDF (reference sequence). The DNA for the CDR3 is TGTGCCACCAGCAATGAAGGGGGATATAATGAAAAACTGTTTTTT. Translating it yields CATSNEGGYNEKLFF.

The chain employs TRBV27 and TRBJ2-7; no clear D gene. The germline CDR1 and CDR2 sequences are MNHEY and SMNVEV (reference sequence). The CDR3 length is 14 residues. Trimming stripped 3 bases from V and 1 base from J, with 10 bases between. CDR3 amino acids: CASSFAVRSYEQYF. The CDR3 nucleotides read TGTGCCAGCAGTTTCGCGGTTCGTTCCTACGAGCAGTACTTC.

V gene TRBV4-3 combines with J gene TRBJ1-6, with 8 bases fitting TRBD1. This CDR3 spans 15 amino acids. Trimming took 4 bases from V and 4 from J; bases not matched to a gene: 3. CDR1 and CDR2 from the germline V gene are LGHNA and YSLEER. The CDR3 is CASSLRTGYNSPLHF. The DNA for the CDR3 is TGCGCCAGCAGCCTGAGGACAGGGTATAATTCACCCCTCCACTTT.

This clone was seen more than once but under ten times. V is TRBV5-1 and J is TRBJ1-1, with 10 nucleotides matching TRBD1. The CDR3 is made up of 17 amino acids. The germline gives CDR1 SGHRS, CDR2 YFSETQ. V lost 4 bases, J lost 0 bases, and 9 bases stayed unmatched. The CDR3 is CASSPGQGRWMNTEAFF. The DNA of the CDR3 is TGCGCCAGCAGCCCGGGACAGGGGAGGTGGATGAACACTGAAGCTTTCTTT.

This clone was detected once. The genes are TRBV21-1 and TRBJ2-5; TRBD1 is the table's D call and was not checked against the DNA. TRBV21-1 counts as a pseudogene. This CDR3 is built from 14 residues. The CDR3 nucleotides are TGTGCCAGCCGGGGATACAGGGGGTGGGAGACCCAGTACTTC. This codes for CASRGYRGWETQYF.

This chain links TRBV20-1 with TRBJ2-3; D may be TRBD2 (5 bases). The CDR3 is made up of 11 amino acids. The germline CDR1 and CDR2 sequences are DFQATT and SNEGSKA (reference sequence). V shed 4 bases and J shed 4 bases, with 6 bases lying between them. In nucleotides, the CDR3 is TGCAGTGCTATCGGGGCAGATACGCAGTATTTT. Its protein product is CSAIGADTQYF.

This CDR3 is CASSLGTGVNQPQHF. The CDR3 nucleotides read TGTGCCAGCAGCCTAGGGACAGGGGTAAATCAGCCCCAGCATTTT. This chain joins TRBV6-1 and TRBJ1-5, with 10 bases that match TRBD1. The trim removed 6 bases at V and 4 bases at J, leaving 6 bases unmatched. CDR1 MNHNS and CDR2 SASEGT come from the germline V gene. The CDR3 loop spans 15 amino acids.

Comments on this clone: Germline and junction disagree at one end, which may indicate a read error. CDR3 protein: CTSSSVGGGEIGYTF. The CDR3 DNA is TGTACCAGCAGCTCCGTGGGGGGGGGAGAAATTGGCTACACCTTC. V usage is TRBV7-9 and J usage is TRBJ1-2; TRBD1 might be the D (5 bases). CDR1 is SEHNR and CDR2 is FQNEAQ in the germline V gene (reference sequence). The CDR3 is 15 residues long.

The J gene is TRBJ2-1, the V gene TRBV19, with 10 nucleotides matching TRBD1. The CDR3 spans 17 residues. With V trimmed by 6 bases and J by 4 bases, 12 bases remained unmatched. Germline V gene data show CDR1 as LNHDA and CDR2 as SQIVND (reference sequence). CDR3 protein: CASSPLVADRGYNEQFF. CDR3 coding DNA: TGTGCCAGTAGCCCCCTAGTGGCGGACAGGGGGTACAATGAGCAGTTCTTC.

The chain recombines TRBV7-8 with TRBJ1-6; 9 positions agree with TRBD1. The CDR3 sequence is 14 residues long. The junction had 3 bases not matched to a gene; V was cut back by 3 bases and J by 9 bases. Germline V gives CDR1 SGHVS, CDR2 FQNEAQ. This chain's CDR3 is CASSLGQGGSPLHF. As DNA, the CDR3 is TGTGCCAGCAGCTTGGGACAGGGCGGTTCACCCCTCCACTTT.